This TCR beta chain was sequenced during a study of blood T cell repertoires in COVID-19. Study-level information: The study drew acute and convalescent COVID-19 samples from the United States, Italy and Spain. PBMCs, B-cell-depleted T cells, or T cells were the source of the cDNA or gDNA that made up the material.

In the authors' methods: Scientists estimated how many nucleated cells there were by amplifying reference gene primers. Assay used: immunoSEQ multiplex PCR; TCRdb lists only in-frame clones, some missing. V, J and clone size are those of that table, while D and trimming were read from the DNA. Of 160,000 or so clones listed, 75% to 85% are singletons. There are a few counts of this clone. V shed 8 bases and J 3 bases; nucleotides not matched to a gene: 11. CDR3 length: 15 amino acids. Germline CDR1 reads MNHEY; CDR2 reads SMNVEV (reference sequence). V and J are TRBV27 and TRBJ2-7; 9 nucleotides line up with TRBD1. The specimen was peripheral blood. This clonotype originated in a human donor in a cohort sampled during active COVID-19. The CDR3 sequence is CASGRPGQGYYEQYF. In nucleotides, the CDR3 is TGTGCCAGCGGCAGGCCGGGACAGGGCTACTACGAGCAGTACTTC.